This TCR beta chain was sequenced in a study of cytomegalovirus exposure and HLA in healthy donors. Germline values: CDR1 GTSNPN, CDR2 SVGIG (reference sequence). This CDR3 is 12 amino acids long. Trimming took 5 bases from V and 6 from J, leaving 10 bases between them. As regards this clone: The sample carries other DNA sequences with the same CDR3.

The PCR was carried out with 60 Vbeta primers and 13 Jbeta primers. Only in-frame clones appear in the TCRdb table, and some are missing; sequencing was by immunoSEQ multiplex PCR. The sample shows 90,000 to 140,000 clones, over 70% of them seen only once. Material: PBMCs. V is TRBV30 and J is TRBJ2-2; D may be TRBD2 (7 bases). The sequence came from a male donor in good health and CMV-seronegative. This CDR3 reads CAWGRGPGELFF. The DNA of the CDR3 is TGTGCCTGGGGGCGGGGGCCCGGGGAGCTGTTTTTT.